Presented here are 30 T cell receptor beta chains from one specimen sequenced in a study of vaccination and CD4 T cells after COVID-19. The Oncomine TCR Beta short-read assay generated sequence data from the DNA of cultured CD4+ T cells. TCRdb called the PCR reads again in MiXCR, with one record for every CDR3 protein. Counted here are some 15,000 distinct CDR3 sequences, 33% occurring once; the ten biggest clones make up about a tenth. Treatment described: approximately nine-day PBMC culture with coronavirus spike peptide pools or control peptides (ViraFEST assay). These receptors are not linked to any known antigen. Sequencing used CD4+ T cells from blood, cultured in vitro, obtained after SARS-CoV-2 vaccination. These receptors all come from a human donor who had recovered from COVID-19.

V and J are TRBV6-5 and TRBJ2-7, with TRBD1 matching over 9 bases. V lost 2 bases, J lost 2 bases, and 16 bases stayed unmatched. The germline gives CDR1 MNHEY, CDR2 SVGAGI. This CDR3 spans 19 amino acids. The CDR3 DNA is TGTGCCAGCAGTTACCCAACCGGGACAGGGAATAGGAAGACCTACGAGCAGTACTTC. It yields the protein CASSYPTGTGNRKTYEQYF.

This chain joins TRBV20-1 and TRBJ1-5; 10 nucleotides agree with TRBD1. The CDR3 has 15 residues. With V trimmed by 1 base and J by 8 bases, 8 bases remained unmatched. Germline V CDR1 and CDR2: DFQATT, SNEGSKA (reference sequence). The DNA of the CDR3 is TGCAGTGCTAGAGTTCAGGACAGGGGGATTGAGCCCCAGCATTTT. Its protein is CSARVQDRGIEPQHF.

The chain recombines TRBV28 with TRBJ1-3, with D hard to call. Trimming removed 5 bases at V and 0 bases at J, with 8 bases between. The germline CDR1 and CDR2 sequences are MDHEN and SYDVKM. CDR3 size: 14 residues. In DNA, the CDR3 is TGTGCCAGCAGTACTCTTGGCTCTGGAAACACCATATATTTT. The encoded protein is CASSTLGSGNTIYF.

V usage is TRBV7-9 and J usage is TRBJ2-3; tentatively, D is TRBD1 (5 bases). With 0 bases removed from V and 3 bases from J, the gap between germline ends came to 10 bases. The CDR3 has 15 residues. In germline, CDR1 is SEHNR, CDR2 FQNEAQ (reference sequence). DNA for the CDR3: TGTGCCAGCAGCTTAGCCCAAAGGGGTACAGATACGCAGTATTTT. This gives the protein CASSLAQRGTDTQYF.

This clonotype was seen a few times. The chain is built from TRBV20-1 and TRBJ2-1; D call uncertain. Trimming left V 5 bases short and J 7 bases short, with 18 bases between. From germline, CDR1 is DFQATT and CDR2 SNEGSKA (reference sequence). The CDR3 runs to 14 residues. Here the CDR3 DNA reads TGCAGTGCTGCCTTCTGGTCGGGTAATAATGAGCAGTTCTTC. It yields the protein CSAAFWSGNNEQFF.

By share of the sample, this clonotype is medium-sized. The J gene is TRBJ1-3, the V gene TRBV15; TRBD1 matches 7 bases. CDR1 and CDR2 from the germline V gene are LNHNV and YYDKDF (reference sequence). V gave up 6 bases and J gave up 2 bases; unmatched junction bases: 4. CDR3 length equals 14 residues. This CDR3 is CATSLGGAGNTIYF. CDR3 bases: TGTGCCACCAGTCTAGGGGGCGCTGGAAACACCATATATTTT.

The chain has TRBV19 and TRBJ2-7; no firm D call. V dropped 7 bases and J dropped 3 bases, with 16 bases sitting between them. The germline V gene has CDR1 LNHDA and CDR2 SQIVND (reference sequence). The CDR3 runs 14 residues. As DNA, the CDR3 is TGTGCCAGTAAGTATTGGCCGCCCGACTACGAGCAGTACTTC. This translates into CASKYWPPDYEQYF.

This clonotype has a single count. The chain joins TRBV4-2 to TRBJ2-1, with 9 positions matching TRBD2. V was pared by 0 bases and J by 6 bases, with 9 bases of the junction left unmatched. The CDR3 has 17 amino acids. Germline CDR1 is LGHNA and CDR2 is YNFKEQ. The CDR3 spells CASSQDMASGIRNEQFF. CDR3 in DNA: TGTGCCAGCAGCCAAGATATGGCTAGCGGGATTCGCAATGAGCAGTTCTTC.

This clonotype was seen a handful of times. The chain joins TRBV28 to TRBJ2-5, with 9 positions matching TRBD1. CDR1 MDHEN and CDR2 SYDVKM come from the germline V gene. The CDR3 totals 15 residues. The trim removed 5 bases at V and 5 bases at J, leaving 9 bases unmatched. DNA of the CDR3: TGTGCCAGCAGTAGACAAACAGGGGGCTGGGAGACCCAGTACTTC. Amino acids: CASSRQTGGWETQYF.

The chain has TRBV7-2 and TRBJ2-7; D possibly corresponds to TRBD1 (5 bases). The CDR3 runs 13 residues. The germline CDR1 and CDR2 sequences are SGHTA and FQGNSA. The V and J ends lost 7 bases and 0 bases respectively, with 10 bases between them. The CDR3: CASTQTVSYEQYF. DNA for the CDR3: TGTGCCAGCACCCAGACAGTCTCCTACGAGCAGTACTTC.

In its sample, this clonotype was seen a few times. The rearrangement uses TRBV20-1 and TRBJ1-1, with 8 positions matching TRBD1. Unmatched junction bases numbered 3, after V lost 0 bases and J lost 3 bases. Germline lookup yields CDR1 DFQATT and CDR2 SNEGSKA (reference sequence). The CDR3 has 14 amino acids. CDR3: CSARDGQGDTEAFF. CDR3 nucleotides: TGCAGTGCTAGAGATGGACAGGGTGACACTGAAGCTTTCTTT.

This chain joins TRBV24-1 and TRBJ1-2; D is unclear. Per germline, CDR1 KGHDR and CDR2 SFDVKD. The CDR3 runs to 13 residues. V was cut by 6 bases and J by 0 bases, with 7 bases left in between. The CDR3 spells CATSTRANYGYTF. CDR3 nucleotides: TGTGCCACCAGTACTCGGGCTAACTATGGCTACACCTTC.

The table lists this clonotype with a few counts. The V gene is TRBV27, the J gene TRBJ2-7; D not certain. Per germline, CDR1 MNHEY and CDR2 SMNVEV (reference sequence). The CDR3 extends over 11 amino acids. V dropped 4 bases and J dropped 8 bases, with 9 bases sitting between them. The CDR3 bases are TGTGCCAGCAGTTCTCCCGTTCAGCAGTACTTC. It specifies CASSSPVQQYF.

This chain links TRBV28 with TRBJ2-1; D is uncertain. Germline CDR1 reads MDHEN; CDR2 reads SYDVKM. The length of the CDR3 is 11 residues. Trimming took 6 bases from V and 7 from J, leaving 7 bases between them. The CDR3 sequence is CASRQLNEQFF. CDR3 nucleotide sequence: TGTGCCAGCAGGCAACTGAATGAGCAGTTCTTC. The entire variable domain, with the rest obtained from reference TRBV28 and TRBJ2-1, is as follows: DVKVTQSSRYLVKRTGEKVFLECVQDMDHENMFWYRQDPGLGLRLIYFSYDVKMKEKGDIPEGYSVSREKKERFSLILESASTNQTSMYLCASRQLNEQFFGPGTRLTVL.

This rearrangement joins TRBV7-2 to TRBJ2-1; D may be TRBD1 (9 bases). V shed 4 bases and J shed 11 bases, with 21 bases lying between them. CDR1 and CDR2 from the germline V gene are SGHTA and FQGNSA. CDR3 size: 15 residues. DNA for the CDR3: TGTGCCAGCAGCTCCTCCTCGGGGGGGACAGGGAAGCAGTTCTTC. Translation: CASSSSSGGTGKQFF.

This clonotype was seen more than once but under ten times. The chain employs TRBV20-1 and TRBJ2-2; the D gene is possibly TRBD1 (6 bases). Germline values: CDR1 DFQATT, CDR2 SNEGSKA (reference sequence). Trimming shortened V by 3 bases and J by 7 bases, and 15 bases separated the two germline ends. The CDR3 has 14 residues. CDR3 DNA sequence: TGCAGTGCTAGGAGGAACAGGGAAGGCGGGGAGCTGTTTTTT. As protein: CSARRNREGGELFF.

This clonotype has just a few counts. The rearrangement links TRBV7-2 to TRBJ2-1; D call uncertain. Germline V gives CDR1 SGHTA, CDR2 FQGNSA. V dropped 0 bases and J dropped 7 bases, with 10 bases sitting between them. The CDR3 contains 14 residues. The CDR3 bases are TGTGCCAGCAGCTTAGCGCGAGCGCAGAATGAGCAGTTCTTC. Amino acid sequence: CASSLARAQNEQFF.

This sequence joins TRBV14 and TRBJ2-1; possible D gene TRBD2, 6 bases. The CDR3 covers 13 residues. The germline V gene encodes CDR1 SGHDN and CDR2 FVKESK. The germline V and J ends were trimmed by 3 bases and 8 bases, with 11 bases remaining between them. CDR3 coding DNA: TGTGCCAGCAGCCACCGGAGGGGACATGAGCAGTTCTTC. Amino acids: CASSHRRGHEQFF. Complete variable domain (other parts from reference TRBV14 and TRBJ2-1): EAGVTQFPSHSVIEKGQTVTLRCDPISGHDNLYWYRRVMGKEIKFLLHFVKESKQDESGMPNNRFLAERTGGTYSTLKVQPAELEDSGVYFCASSHRRGHEQFFGPGTRLTVL.

The chain is built from TRBV20-1 and TRBJ2-3; the D gene is possibly TRBD2 (5 bases). V was clipped by 4 bases and J by 2 bases, with 10 bases between them. Germline-derived CDR1 and CDR2 are DFQATT and SNEGSKA (reference sequence). This CDR3 has 13 amino acids. The CDR3 region is CSATDWYTDTQYF. CDR3 coding DNA: TGCAGTGCTACGGACTGGTACACAGATACGCAGTATTTT.

This chain links TRBV28 with TRBJ2-1, with TRBD2 identical over 10 bases. V lost 5 bases and J lost 0; bases outside the gene matches: 1. Germline CDR1 MDHEN, CDR2 SYDVKM. The CDR3 is 15 amino acids. DNA of the CDR3: TGTGCCAGCAGTAGCGGGGGGGTCTCCTACAATGAGCAGTTCTTC. It codes for CASSSGGVSYNEQFF.

The rearrangement uses TRBV20-1 and TRBJ2-7, with a weak D call TRBD2 (6 bases). With 6 bases removed from V and 1 base from J, the gap between germline ends came to 19 bases. The length of the CDR3 is 15 residues. The germline V gene encodes CDR1 DFQATT and CDR2 SNEGSKA (reference sequence). DNA of the CDR3: TGCAGTGCAAAAGGGATGGAGGGAGGATCCTACGAGCAGTACTTC. Protein sequence: CSAKGMEGGSYEQYF.

This clonotype was observed a few times. The CDR3 DNA follows: TGCAGTGCTAGAGACCTACCCTACGGGGGAGGGGTTTCACCCCTCCACTTT. This translates into CSARDLPYGGGVSPLHF. This rearrangement joins TRBV20-1 to TRBJ1-6; a possible D gene is TRBD1 (5 bases). Germline V lookup: CDR1 DFQATT, CDR2 SNEGSKA (reference sequence). The CDR3 covers 17 residues. Trimming removed 0 bases at V and 9 bases at J, with 21 bases between.

The rearrangement uses TRBV12-3 or TRBV12-4 and TRBJ2-3; 15 positions match TRBD2. CDR3 length: 20 amino acids. With 5 bases clipped from V and 2 bases from J, the junction kept 14 bases outside the gene matches. Written as DNA, the CDR3 is TGTGCCAGCAGTCCTTGGACTAGCGGGAGGGTTAGCGACCACACAGATACGCAGTATTTT. Protein: CASSPWTSGRVSDHTDTQYF.

The sample holds a few counts of this clonotype. This chain links TRBV21-1 with TRBJ2-1; TRBD1 reflects the table's D call only, with no check against the DNA. TRBV21-1 represents a pseudogene. The CDR3 is 16 amino acids. CDR3 coding DNA: TGTGCCAGCAGCAAAGGCCCAGGGTGGATATCGAATGAGCAGTTCTTC. Protein product: CASSKGPGWISNEQFF.

V gene TRBV18 combines with J gene TRBJ2-6; D ambiguous. Deletions cut 6 bases from V and 1 base from J, with 10 bases between. This CDR3 has 15 amino acids. Per the germline V gene, CDR1 is KGHSH and CDR2 is LQKENI. The CDR3: CASSGLGSGANVLTF. CDR3 nucleotides: TGTGCCAGCTCCGGCTTGGGATCTGGGGCCAACGTCCTGACTTTC.

The gene calls are TRBV28 and TRBJ2-7; D is uncertain. Germline lookup yields CDR1 MDHEN and CDR2 SYDVKM. Trimming pared 5 bases from V and 2 bases from J, leaving 10 bases between. The CDR3 totals 13 residues. CDR3 nucleotides: TGTGCCAGCAGTCGGGCGGCCCCCTACGAGCAGTACTTC. Translated: CASSRAAPYEQYF.

As for this clonotype: A much larger clone lies a single base off, so this may be a read error. In DNA, the CDR3 is TGTGCCAGCAGCTTACACGGCACTGAAGCTTTCTTT. Translating it yields CASSLHGTEAFF. The genes are TRBV7-2 and TRBJ1-1; D gene ambiguous. The CDR3 runs 12 residues. Germline V gene data show CDR1 as SGHTA and CDR2 as FQGNSA. V dropped 2 bases and J dropped 4 bases, with 5 bases sitting between them.

The V call is TRBV29-1, the J call TRBJ2-7, with TRBD2 matching 10 bases. Germline lookup yields CDR1 SQVTM and CDR2 ANQGSEA. CDR3 length: 13 residues. The J segment lost 2 bases and the V segment lost 4 bases, leaving 2 bases of the junction unmatched. CDR3 sequence (DNA): TGCAGCGTTGCAGCGGGAGGGCCCTACGAGCAGTACTTC. Translation gives CSVAAGGPYEQYF.

DNA of the CDR3: TGTGCCAGCAGCTTAGCCGAGACCCAGTACTTC. Protein: CASSLAETQYF. The rearrangement joins TRBV7-9 to TRBJ2-5; D unclear. The CDR3 covers 11 residues. Germline CDR1 reads SEHNR; CDR2 reads FQNEAQ (reference sequence). Trimming left V 0 bases short and J 5 bases short, with 1 base between.

This clonotype has more than one count but fewer than ten. The chain recombines TRBV28 with TRBJ1-1; no clear D gene. V was pared by 6 bases and J by 4 bases, with 12 bases between. The CDR3 runs 13 residues. From germline, CDR1 is MDHEN and CDR2 SYDVKM. CDR3 in amino acids: CASRPQEPTEAFF. CDR3 sequence (DNA): TGTGCCAGCAGGCCCCAGGAACCCACTGAAGCTTTCTTT.